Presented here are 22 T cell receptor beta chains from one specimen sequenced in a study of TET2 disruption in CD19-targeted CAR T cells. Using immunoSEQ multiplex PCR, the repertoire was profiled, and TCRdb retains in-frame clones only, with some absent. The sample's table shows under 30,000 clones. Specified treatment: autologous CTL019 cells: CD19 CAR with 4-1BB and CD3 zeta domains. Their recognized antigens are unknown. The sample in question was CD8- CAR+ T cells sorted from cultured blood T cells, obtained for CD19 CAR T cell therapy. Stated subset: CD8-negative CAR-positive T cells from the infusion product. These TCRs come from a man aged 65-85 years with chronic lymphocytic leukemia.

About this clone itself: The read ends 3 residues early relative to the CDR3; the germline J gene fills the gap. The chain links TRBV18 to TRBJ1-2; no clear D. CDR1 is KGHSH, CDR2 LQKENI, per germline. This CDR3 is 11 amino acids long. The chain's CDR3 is CASSPSYDYTF. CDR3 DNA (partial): TGTGCCAGCTCACCCTCCTACGAC. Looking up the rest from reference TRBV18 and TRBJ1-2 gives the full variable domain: NAGVMQNPRHLVRRRGQEARLRCSPMKGHSHVYWYRQLPEEGLKFMVYLQKENIIDESGMPKERFSAEFPKEGPSILRIQQVVRGDSAAYFCASSPSYDYTFGSGTRLTVV.

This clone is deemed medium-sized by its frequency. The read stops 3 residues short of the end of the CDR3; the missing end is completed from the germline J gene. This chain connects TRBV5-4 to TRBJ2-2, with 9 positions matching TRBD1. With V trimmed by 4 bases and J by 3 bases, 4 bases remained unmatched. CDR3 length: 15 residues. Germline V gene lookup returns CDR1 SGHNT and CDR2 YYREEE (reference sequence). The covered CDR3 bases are TGTGCCAGCAGCATCGGGACAGGGTACACCGGGGAG. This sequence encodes CASSIGTGYTGE. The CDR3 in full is CASSIGTGYTGELFF.

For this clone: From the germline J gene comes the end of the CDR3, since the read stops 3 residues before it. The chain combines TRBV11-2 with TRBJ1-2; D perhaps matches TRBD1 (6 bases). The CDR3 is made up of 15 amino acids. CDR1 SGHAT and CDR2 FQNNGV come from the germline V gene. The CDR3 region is CASSLDQRGYNDYTF. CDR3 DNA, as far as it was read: TGTGCCAGCAGCTTAGATCAAAGGGGGTACAACGAC.

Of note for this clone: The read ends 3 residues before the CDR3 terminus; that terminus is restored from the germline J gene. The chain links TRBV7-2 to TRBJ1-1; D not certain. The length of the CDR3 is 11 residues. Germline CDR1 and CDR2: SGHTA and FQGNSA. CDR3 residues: CASSLKQRAFF. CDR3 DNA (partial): TGTGCCAGCAGCTTAAAACAGCGG. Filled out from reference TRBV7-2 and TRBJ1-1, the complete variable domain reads GAGVSQSPSNKVTEKGKDVELRCDPISGHTALYWYRQSLGQGLEFLIYFQGNSAPDKSGLPSDRFSAERTGGSVSTLTIQRTQQEDSAVYLCASSLKQRAFFGQGTRLTVV.

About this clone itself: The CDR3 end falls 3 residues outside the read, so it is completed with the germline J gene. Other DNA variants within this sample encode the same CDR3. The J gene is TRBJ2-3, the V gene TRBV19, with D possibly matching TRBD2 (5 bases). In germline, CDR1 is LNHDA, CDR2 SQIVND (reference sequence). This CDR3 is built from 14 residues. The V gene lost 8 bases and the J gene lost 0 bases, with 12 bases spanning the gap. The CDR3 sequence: CASARTASTDTQYF. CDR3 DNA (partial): TGTGCCAGTGCCCGGACTGCGAGCACAGATACG.

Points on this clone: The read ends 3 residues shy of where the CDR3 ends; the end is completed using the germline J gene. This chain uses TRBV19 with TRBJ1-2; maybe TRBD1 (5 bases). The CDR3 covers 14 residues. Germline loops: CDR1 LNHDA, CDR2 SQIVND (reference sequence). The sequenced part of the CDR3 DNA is TGTGCCAGTAGTATGGGGTGGGGCACAGATACC. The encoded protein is CASSMGWGTDT. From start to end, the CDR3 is CASSMGWGTDTYTF.

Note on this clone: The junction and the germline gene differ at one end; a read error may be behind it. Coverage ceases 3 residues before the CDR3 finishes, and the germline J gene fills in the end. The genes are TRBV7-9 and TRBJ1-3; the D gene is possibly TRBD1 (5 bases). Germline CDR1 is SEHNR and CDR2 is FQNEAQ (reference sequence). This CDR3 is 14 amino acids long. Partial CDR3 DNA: TGTTCCAGCAGCTTAGCCAGGGAAGGAAACACG. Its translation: CSSSLAREGNT. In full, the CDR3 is CSSSLAREGNTIYF.

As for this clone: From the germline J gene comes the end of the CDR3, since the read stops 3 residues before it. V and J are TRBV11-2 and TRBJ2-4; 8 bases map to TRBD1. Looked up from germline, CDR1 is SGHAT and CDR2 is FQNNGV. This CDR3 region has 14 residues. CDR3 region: CASSQGQDGETQYF. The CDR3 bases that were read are TGTGCCAGCAGCCAGGGACAGGACGGGGAGACT. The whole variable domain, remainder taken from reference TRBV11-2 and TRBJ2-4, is EAGVAQSPRYKIIEKRQSVAFWCNPISGHATLYWYQQILGQGPKLLIQFQNNGVVDDSQLPKDRFSAERLKGVDSTLKIQPAKLEDSAVYLCASSQGQDGETQYFGAGTRLSVL.

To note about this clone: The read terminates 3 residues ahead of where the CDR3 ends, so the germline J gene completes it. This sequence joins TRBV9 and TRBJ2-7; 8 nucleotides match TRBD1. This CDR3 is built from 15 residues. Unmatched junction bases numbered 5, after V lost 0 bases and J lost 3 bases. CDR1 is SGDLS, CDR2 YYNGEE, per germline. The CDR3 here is CASSVAETGVYEQYF. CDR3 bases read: TGTGCCAGCAGCGTAGCGGAGACAGGGGTCTACGAG.

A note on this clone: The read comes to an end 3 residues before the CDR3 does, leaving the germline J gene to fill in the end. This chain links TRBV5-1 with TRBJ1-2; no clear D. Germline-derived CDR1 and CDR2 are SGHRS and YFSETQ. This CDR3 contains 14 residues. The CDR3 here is CASSLGYRGETYTF. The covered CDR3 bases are TGCGCCAGCAGCTTGGGGTACCGGGGAGAGACC.

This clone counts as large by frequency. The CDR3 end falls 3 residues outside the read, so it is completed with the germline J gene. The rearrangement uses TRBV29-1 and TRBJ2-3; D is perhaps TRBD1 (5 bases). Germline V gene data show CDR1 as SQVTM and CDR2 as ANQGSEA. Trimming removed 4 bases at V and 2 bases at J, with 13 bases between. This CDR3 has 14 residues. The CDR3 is CSVGQGEVTDTQYF. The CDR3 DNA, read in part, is TGCAGCGTTGGTCAGGGTGAGGTCACAGATACG.

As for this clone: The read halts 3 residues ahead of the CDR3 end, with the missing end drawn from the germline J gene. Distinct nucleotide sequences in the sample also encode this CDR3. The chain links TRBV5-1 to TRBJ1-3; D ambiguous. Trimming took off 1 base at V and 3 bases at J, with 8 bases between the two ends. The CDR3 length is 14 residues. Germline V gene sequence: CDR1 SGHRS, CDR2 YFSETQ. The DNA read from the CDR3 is TGCGCCAGCAGCTTGCGTGGGCTTGGAAACACC. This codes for CASSLRGLGNT. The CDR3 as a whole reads CASSLRGLGNTIYF.

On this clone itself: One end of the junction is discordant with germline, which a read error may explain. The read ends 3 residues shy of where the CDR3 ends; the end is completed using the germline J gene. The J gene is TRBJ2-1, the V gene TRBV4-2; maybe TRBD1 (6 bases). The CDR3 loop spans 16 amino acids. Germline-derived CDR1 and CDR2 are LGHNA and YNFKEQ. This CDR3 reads CASSQDRHRVYNEQFF. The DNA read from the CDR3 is TGCGCCAGCAGCCAAGATCGGCACAGGGTCTACAATGAG.

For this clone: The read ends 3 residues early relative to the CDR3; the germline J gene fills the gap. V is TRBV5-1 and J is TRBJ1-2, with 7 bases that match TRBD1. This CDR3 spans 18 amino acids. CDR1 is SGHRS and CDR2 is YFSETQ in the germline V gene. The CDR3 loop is CASSLVPNTGTVTYDYTF. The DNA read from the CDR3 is TGCGCCAGCAGCTTGGTGCCGAACACCGGGACAGTTACCTACGAC.

The CDR3 here is CASSLRAGGNQETQYF. The covered CDR3 bases are TGTGCCAGCAGCCTTCGGGCGGGGGGCAATCAAGAGACC. The chain has TRBV7-8 and TRBJ2-5, with 8 bases lining up with TRBD2. The read comes to an end 3 residues before the CDR3 does, leaving the germline J gene to fill in the end. Germline V CDR1 and CDR2: SGHVS, FQNEAQ. Germline trimming cut 5 bases from V and 2 bases from J; bases unmatched to any gene: 10. This CDR3 is 16 amino acids long.

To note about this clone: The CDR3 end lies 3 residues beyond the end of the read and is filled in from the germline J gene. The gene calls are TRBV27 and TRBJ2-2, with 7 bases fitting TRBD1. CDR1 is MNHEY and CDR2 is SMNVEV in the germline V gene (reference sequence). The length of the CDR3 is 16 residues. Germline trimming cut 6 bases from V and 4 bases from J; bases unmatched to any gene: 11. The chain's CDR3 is CASSLTRTGATGELFF. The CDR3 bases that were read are TGTGCCAGCAGCCTAACCAGGACAGGAGCCACCGGGGAG.

The DNA read from the CDR3 is TGTGCCAGCAGTCTCAGGGTGCCCAACACTGAA. As protein: CASSLRVPNTE. The whole CDR3 reads CASSLRVPNTEAFF. This rearrangement joins TRBV2 to TRBJ1-1; D might be TRBD1 (5 bases). The DNA ends 3 residues before the CDR3 does, and the rest of the CDR3 is filled in from the germline J gene. V was trimmed by 5 bases and J by 2 bases, leaving 12 bases between them. CDR1 and CDR2 (germline): SNHLY, FYNNEI. CDR3 length equals 14 residues.

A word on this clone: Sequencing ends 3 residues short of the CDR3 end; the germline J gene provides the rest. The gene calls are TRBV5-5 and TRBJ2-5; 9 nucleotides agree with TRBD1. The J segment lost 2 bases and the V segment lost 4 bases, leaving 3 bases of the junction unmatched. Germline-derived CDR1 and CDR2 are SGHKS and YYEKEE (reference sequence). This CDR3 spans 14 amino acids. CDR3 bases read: TGTGCCAGCAGCCCGACAGGGGGGCAAGAGACC. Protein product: CASSPTGGQET. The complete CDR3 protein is CASSPTGGQETQYF.

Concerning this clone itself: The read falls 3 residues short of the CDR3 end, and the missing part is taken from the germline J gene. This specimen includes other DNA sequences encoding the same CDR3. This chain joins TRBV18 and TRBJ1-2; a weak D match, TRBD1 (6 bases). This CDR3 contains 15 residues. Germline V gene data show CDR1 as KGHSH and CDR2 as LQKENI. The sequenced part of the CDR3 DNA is TGTGCCAGCTCACCCGCGGGGGGGCCTTTCTACGAC. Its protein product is CASSPAGGPFYD. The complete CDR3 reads CASSPAGGPFYDYTF. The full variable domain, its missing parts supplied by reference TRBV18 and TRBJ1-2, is NAGVMQNPRHLVRRRGQEARLRCSPMKGHSHVYWYRQLPEEGLKFMVYLQKENIIDESGMPKERFSAEFPKEGPSILRIQQVVRGDSAAYFCASSPAGGPFYDYTFGSGTRLTVV.

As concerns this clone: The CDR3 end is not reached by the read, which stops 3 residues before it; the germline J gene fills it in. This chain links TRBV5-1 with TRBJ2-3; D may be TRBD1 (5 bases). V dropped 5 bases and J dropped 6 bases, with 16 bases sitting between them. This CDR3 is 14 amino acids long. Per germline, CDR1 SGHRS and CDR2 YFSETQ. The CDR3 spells CASSGGAGRDTQYF. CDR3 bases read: TGCGCCAGCAGTGGTGGGGCAGGGCGTGATACG. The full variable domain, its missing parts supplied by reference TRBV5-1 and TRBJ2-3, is KAGVTQTPRYLIKTRGQQVTLSCSPISGHRSVSWYQQTPGQGLQFLFEYFSETQRNKGNFPGRFSGRQFSNSRSEMNVSTLELGDSALYLCASSGGAGRDTQYFGPGTRLTVL.

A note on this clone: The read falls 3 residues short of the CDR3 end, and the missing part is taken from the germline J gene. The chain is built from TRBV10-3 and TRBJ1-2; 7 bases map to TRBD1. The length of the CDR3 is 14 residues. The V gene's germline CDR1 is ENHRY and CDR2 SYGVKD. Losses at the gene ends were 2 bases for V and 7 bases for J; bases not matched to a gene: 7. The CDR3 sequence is CAISETAGQSGYTF. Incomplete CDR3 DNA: TGTGCCATCAGTGAGACGGCGGGACAGTCTGGC.

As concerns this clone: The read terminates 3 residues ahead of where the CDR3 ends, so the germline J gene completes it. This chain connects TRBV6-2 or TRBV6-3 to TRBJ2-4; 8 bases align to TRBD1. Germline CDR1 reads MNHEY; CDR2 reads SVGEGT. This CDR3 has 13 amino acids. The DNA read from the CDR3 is TGTGCCAGCAGGACAGGGGTCCCGTGGCCT. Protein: CASRTGVPWP. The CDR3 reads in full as CASRTGVPWPQYF.